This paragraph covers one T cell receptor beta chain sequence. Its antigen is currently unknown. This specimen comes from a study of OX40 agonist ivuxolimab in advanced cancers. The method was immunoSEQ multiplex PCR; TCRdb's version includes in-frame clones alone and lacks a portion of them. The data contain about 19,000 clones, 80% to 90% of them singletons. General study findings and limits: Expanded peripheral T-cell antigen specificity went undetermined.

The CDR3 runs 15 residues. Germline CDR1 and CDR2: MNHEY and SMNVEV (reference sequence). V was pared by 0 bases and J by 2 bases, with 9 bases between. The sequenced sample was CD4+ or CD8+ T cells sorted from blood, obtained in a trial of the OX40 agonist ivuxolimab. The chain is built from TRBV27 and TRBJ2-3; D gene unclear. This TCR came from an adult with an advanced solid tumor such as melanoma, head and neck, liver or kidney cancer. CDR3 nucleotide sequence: TGTGCCAGCAGTTTATCTGGGTCACCCACAGATACGCAGTATTTT. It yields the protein CASSLSGSPTDTQYF.